The 28 T cell receptor beta chains below all came from one sample that was sequenced in a study of T cell repertoires in cytomegalovirus infection. TCRdb processed the reads anew with MiXCR; each CDR3 protein has one entry. Of 680,000 or so distinct CDR3 sequences listed, around 31% are singletons. The antigens of these receptors remain unknown. Sample: cultured PBMCs, taken from culture after CMV antigen stimulation. These receptors originate from a human donor in good health (CMV status not recorded). Some clones in this sample may be carry-over from other donors' samples.

The V call is TRBV19, the J call TRBJ1-3, with no clear D. Germline values: CDR1 LNHDA, CDR2 SQIVND (reference sequence). The CDR3 loop spans 15 amino acids. Deletions cut 6 bases from V and 0 bases from J, with 12 bases between. In DNA form, the CDR3 reads TGTGCCAGTAGGCCTGAACAGAGCTCTGGAAACACCATATATTTT. Its translation is CASRPEQSSGNTIYF. The full variable domain, with the rest looked up from reference TRBV19 and TRBJ1-3, is DGGITQSPKYLFRKEGQNVTLSCEQNLNHDAMYWYRQDPGQGLRLIYYSQIVNDFQKGDIAEGYSVSREKKESFPLTVTSAQKNPTAFYLCASRPEQSSGNTIYFGEGSWLTVV.

This clonotype was observed a handful of times. This chain joins TRBV5-4 and TRBJ1-1; D is ambiguous. The V and J ends lost 0 bases and 0 bases respectively, with 9 bases between them. CDR3 length equals 15 residues. Germline V CDR1 and CDR2: SGHNT, YYREEE (reference sequence). The CDR3 region is CASSLGNGMNTEAFF. In DNA, the CDR3 is TGTGCCAGCAGCTTGGGAAATGGGATGAACACTGAAGCTTTCTTT.

This clonotype was recorded a few times. The rearrangement links TRBV28 to TRBJ1-1; a possible D gene is TRBD1 (5 bases). Germline CDR1 MDHEN, CDR2 SYDVKM. There are 14 residues in the CDR3. Trimming took off 1 base at V and 5 bases at J, with 11 bases between the two ends. CDR3 in DNA: TGTGCCAGCAGTTTATCGAGGGGTAGGACTGAAGCTTTCTTT. Translated, it gives CASSLSRGRTEAFF.

This clonotype was seen more than once but under ten times. The chain employs TRBV7-9 and TRBJ2-1, with 10 bases lining up with TRBD2. The V and J ends lost 5 bases and 2 bases, in that order; junction bases with no gene match: 3. This CDR3 spans 15 amino acids. Germline CDR1 SEHNR, CDR2 FQNEAQ (reference sequence). The CDR3 protein is CASSKTSGAYNEQFF. CDR3 coding DNA: TGTGCCAGCAGCAAAACTAGCGGGGCCTACAATGAGCAGTTCTTC. Full variable domain (rest looked up from reference TRBV7-9 and TRBJ2-1): DTGVSQNPRHKITKRGQNVTFRCDPISEHNRLYWYRQTLGQGPEFLTYFQNEAQLEKSRLLSDRFSAERPKGSFSTLEIQRTEQGDSAMYLCASSKTSGAYNEQFFGPGTRLTVL.

This chain connects TRBV23-1 to TRBJ2-1, with a weak D call TRBD2 (5 bases). TRBV23-1 is noted as an ORF with a role that remains uncertain. The ends were cut back, 0 bases at V and 4 bases at J, with 16 bases in the middle. CDR3 length: 17 residues. CDR3 bases: TGCGCCAGCAGTCAATCGAGCAGCGGTTCCTTTTACAATGAGCAGTTCTTC. Amino acids: CASSQSSSGSFYNEQFF.

This clonotype was seen only a few times. The chain has TRBV7-8 and TRBJ1-6; D possibly corresponds to TRBD1 (5 bases). Germline V gives CDR1 SGHVS, CDR2 FQNEAQ. Between the trimmed V and J ends, which lost 1 base and 6 bases, there was a span of 13 bases. The CDR3 is 16 residues long. The CDR3 reads CASSLVGTVANSPLHF. CDR3 in DNA: TGTGCCAGCAGCTTAGTAGGGACGGTAGCTAATTCACCCCTCCACTTT.

The table lists this clonotype with a few counts. The genes are TRBV6-1 and TRBJ1-5, with D perhaps matching TRBD1 (5 bases). V was cut by 10 bases and J by 1 base, with 14 bases left in between. The CDR3 runs 14 residues. CDR1 and CDR2 (germline): MNHNS, SASEGT. CDR3 in amino acids: CATRVGGSNQPQHF. CDR3 DNA: TGTGCCACCAGGGTGGGGGGGAGCAATCAGCCCCAGCATTTT.

CDR3 sequence: CASSPAGGLGQETQYF. CDR3 bases: TGTGCCAGCAGCCCAGCGGGAGGGTTGGGACAAGAGACCCAGTACTTC. The chain carries TRBV27 and TRBJ2-5, with TRBD2 identical over 10 bases. With 6 bases clipped from V and 2 bases from J, the junction kept 9 bases outside the gene matches. The CDR3 extends over 16 amino acids. The germline CDR1 and CDR2 sequences are MNHEY and SMNVEV (reference sequence).

This CDR3 is CASTSGTTYEQYF. CDR3 sequence (DNA): TGTGCCAGCACCTCCGGGACAACCTACGAGCAGTACTTC. The V call is TRBV28, the J call TRBJ2-7; D may be TRBD1 (6 bases). V was shortened by 7 bases and J by 2 bases, with 12 bases between the two germline ends. Germline CDR1 is MDHEN and CDR2 is SYDVKM. The CDR3 length is 13 residues.

This clonotype was picked up one time. This chain connects TRBV5-5 to TRBJ1-5, with a weak D call TRBD1 (6 bases). The CDR3 is made up of 12 amino acids. The V gene lost 4 bases and the J gene lost 9 bases, with 11 bases spanning the gap. CDR1 SGHKS and CDR2 YYEKEE come from the germline V gene (reference sequence). The CDR3 loop is CASSPQGWPQHF. Written as DNA, the CDR3 is TGTGCCAGCAGCCCCCAGGGGTGGCCCCAGCATTTT.

The V gene is TRBV4-2, the J gene TRBJ2-1; 9 nucleotides line up with TRBD2. V dropped 3 bases and J dropped 4; count of bases not matched to a gene: 10. Germline lookup yields CDR1 LGHNA and CDR2 YNFKEQ. The CDR3 sequence is 17 residues long. The CDR3 DNA sequence: TGTGCCAGCAGCCACGTGAGCGGGGGGCCAACATACAATGAGCAGTTCTTC. This sequence encodes CASSHVSGGPTYNEQFF.

There are a few counts of this clonotype. The chain combines TRBV6-5 with TRBJ1-6; maybe TRBD1 (5 bases). CDR3 length equals 14 residues. V was clipped by 2 bases and J by 11 bases, with 13 bases between them. Germline values: CDR1 MNHEY, CDR2 SVGAGI. The CDR3 DNA is TGTGCCAGCAGTTACGGGGGGAATAGGGCACCCCTCCACTTT. Residues: CASSYGGNRAPLHF.

This clonotype was detected only a few times. The chain combines TRBV12-3 or TRBV12-4 with TRBJ1-4; D is unclear. The CDR3 spans 13 residues. V was shortened by 7 bases and J by 8 bases, with 14 bases between the two germline ends. DNA for the CDR3: TGTGCCAGCACATTAGGAGGATTCGAAAAACTGTTTTTT. It translates to CASTLGGFEKLFF.

This clonotype occurred a few times. The chain links TRBV5-1 to TRBJ2-1, with 8 bases that match TRBD2. The CDR3 has 17 amino acids. Germline V lookup: CDR1 SGHRS, CDR2 YFSETQ. Trimming took 0 bases from V and 0 from J; bases not matched to a gene: 5. CDR3 coding DNA: TGCGCCAGCAGCTTGGGGGTACTAGCGGACTCCTACAATGAGCAGTTCTTC. It encodes CASSLGVLADSYNEQFF.

This chain uses TRBV6-4 with TRBJ2-3; 8 bases fit TRBD2. The V gene end was trimmed by 2 bases and the J gene end by 2 bases; junction bases not matched to a gene: 3. Germline-derived CDR1 and CDR2 are MRHNA and SNTAGT. The CDR3 sequence is 15 residues long. Here the CDR3 reads CASSDTSGPTDTQYF. In nucleotides, the CDR3 is TGTGCCAGCAGTGACACTAGCGGCCCCACAGATACGCAGTATTTT.

The chain has TRBV20-1 and TRBJ2-3, with 8 bases identical to TRBD2. V gave up 4 bases and J gave up 1 base; unmatched junction bases: 10. The CDR3 sequence is 16 residues long. Germline V gene sequence: CDR1 DFQATT, CDR2 SNEGSKA (reference sequence). CDR3 region: CSAINSAGGGTDTQYF. CDR3 coding DNA: TGCAGTGCTATAAACTCGGCGGGAGGAGGCACAGATACGCAGTATTTT.

This clonotype was observed a few times. This chain joins TRBV10-3 and TRBJ2-3, with 9 bases lining up with TRBD2. With V trimmed by 6 bases and J by 4 bases, 8 bases remained unmatched. From germline, CDR1 is ENHRY and CDR2 SYGVKD. There are 15 residues in the CDR3. CDR3 loop: CAIREGLALADTQYF. The CDR3 DNA reads as TGTGCCATCAGAGAGGGACTAGCTCTCGCAGATACGCAGTATTTT.

This clonotype appeared a few times. The chain has TRBV25-1 and TRBJ1-4; D is uncertain. Per the germline V gene, CDR1 is MGHDK and CDR2 is SYGVNS. The germline V and J ends were trimmed by 2 bases and 0 bases, with 7 bases remaining between them. This CDR3 region has 15 residues. CDR3 sequence reads: CASSEPQATNEKLFF. CDR3 sequence (DNA): TGTGCCAGCAGTGAACCCCAGGCAACTAATGAAAAACTGTTTTTT.

This chain connects TRBV5-1 to TRBJ1-1, with D tentatively TRBD1 (6 bases). The CDR3 loop spans 17 amino acids. V was shortened by 1 base and J by 4 bases, with 20 bases between the two germline ends. The germline V gene encodes CDR1 SGHRS and CDR2 YFSETQ. The CDR3 reads CASSLYRAIGRSTEAFF. For the CDR3, the DNA is TGCGCCAGCAGCTTGTACAGGGCGATCGGTCGGAGCACTGAAGCTTTCTTT.

The genes are TRBV7-2 and TRBJ2-7; possibly TRBD1 or TRBD2 for D (5 bases each). The CDR3 is made up of 14 amino acids. The germline V gene encodes CDR1 SGHTA and CDR2 FQGNSA. Deletions cut 0 bases from V and 6 bases from J, with 12 bases between. For the CDR3, the DNA is TGTGCCAGCAGCTTAGCCGTCTCAGGGACCGAGCAGTACTTC. As protein: CASSLAVSGTEQYF.

This clonotype was counted between two and nine times. This rearrangement joins TRBV4-3 to TRBJ2-1; a possible D gene is TRBD1 (5 bases). The length of the CDR3 is 16 residues. Germline CDR1 reads LGHNA; CDR2 reads YSLEER. Trimming removed 1 base at V and 8 bases at J, with 18 bases between. The CDR3, as DNA: TGCGCCAGCAGCCAAGGAAATGGGCAGGGTAGAGATGAGCAGTTCTTC. It yields the protein CASSQGNGQGRDEQFF.

This clonotype turned up a few times. This chain joins TRBV7-2 and TRBJ2-3; TRBD2 is a possible D gene (5 bases). This CDR3 is 14 amino acids long. Germline V lookup: CDR1 SGHTA, CDR2 FQGNSA. V dropped 4 bases and J dropped 0 bases, with 8 bases sitting between them. DNA for the CDR3: TGTGCCAGCAGCTCGGACTGGAGCACAGATACGCAGTATTTT. Translating it yields CASSSDWSTDTQYF. Complete variable domain (other parts from reference TRBV7-2 and TRBJ2-3): GAGVSQSPSNKVTEKGKDVELRCDPISGHTALYWYRQSLGQGLEFLIYFQGNSAPDKSGLPSDRFSAERTGGSVSTLTIQRTQQEDSAVYLCASSSDWSTDTQYFGPGTRLTVL.

This clonotype was observed many times. This sequence joins TRBV7-2 and TRBJ1-5; D is uncertain. Germline-derived CDR1 and CDR2 are SGHTA and FQGNSA. V was trimmed by 4 bases and J by 3 bases, leaving 13 bases between them. The CDR3 sequence is 15 residues long. The CDR3 sequence is CASSSRLGHNQPQHF. CDR3 in DNA: TGTGCCAGCAGCTCAAGACTGGGCCACAATCAGCCCCAGCATTTT. Looking up the rest from reference TRBV7-2 and TRBJ1-5 gives the full variable domain: GAGVSQSPSNKVTEKGKDVELRCDPISGHTALYWYRQSLGQGLEFLIYFQGNSAPDKSGLPSDRFSAERTGGSVSTLTIQRTQQEDSAVYLCASSSRLGHNQPQHFGDGTRLSIL.

In this sample, this clonotype turned up a few times. This chain links TRBV25-1 with TRBJ1-5; TRBD1 might be the D (6 bases). The CDR3 consists of 13 residues. V lost 5 bases and J 7 bases, leaving 12 bases between the germline ends. The germline gives CDR1 MGHDK, CDR2 SYGVNS. Written as DNA, the CDR3 is TGTGCCAGCAGTACAAAGCAGGGGCAGCCCCAGCATTTT. Its translation: CASSTKQGQPQHF.

The V and J genes are TRBV7-2 and TRBJ2-7, with TRBD2 matching over 9 bases. The trim removed 3 bases at V and 6 bases at J, leaving 3 bases unmatched. The CDR3 extends over 13 amino acids. Germline loops: CDR1 SGHTA, CDR2 FQGNSA. The DNA of the CDR3 is TGTGCCAGCAGCTTTCGCGGGGGGGGCGAGCAGTACTTC. Its protein product is CASSFRGGGEQYF.

This clonotype was counted between two and nine times. The CDR3 DNA reads as TGTGCCAGCAGTGGGACTAGCGGGAGTTGGAATGAGCAGTTCTTC. Translation: CASSGTSGSWNEQFF. The chain couples TRBV25-1 to TRBJ2-1, with 13 bases that match TRBD2. Germline V gives CDR1 MGHDK, CDR2 SYGVNS. The CDR3 runs 15 residues. After removal of 4 bases from V and 7 bases from J, the junction contained 4 bases not matched to a gene.

Only one count was recorded for this clonotype. The chain links TRBV18 to TRBJ2-3, with 9 bases identical to TRBD2. Germline values: CDR1 KGHSH, CDR2 LQKENI. V was pared by 8 bases and J by 8 bases, with 14 bases of the junction left unmatched. The CDR3 covers 15 residues. CDR3 sequence reads: CASGGLASNAGTQYF. CDR3 sequence (DNA): TGTGCCAGCGGGGGACTAGCCAGCAACGCCGGTACGCAGTATTTT.

The chain joins TRBV7-9 to TRBJ1-4; possible D gene TRBD1, 5 bases. The CDR3 runs to 14 residues. V lost 3 bases, J lost 7 bases, and 12 bases lay in between. Per the germline V gene, CDR1 is SEHNR and CDR2 is FQNEAQ (reference sequence). The CDR3: CASSFRDRSEKLFF. CDR3 nucleotide sequence: TGTGCCAGCAGCTTTCGGGACCGTTCTGAAAAACTGTTTTTT.